Listed below are T cell receptor beta chains from one sample, sequenced in a study of T cell responses to AZD1222 COVID-19 vaccine. Libraries were prepared by immunoSEQ multiplex PCR; TCRdb keeps only in-frame clonotypes and omits some of them. The sample consists of some 200,000 clones, more than 70% of them appearing once. The source material was peripheral blood, sampled 28 days after the second AZD1222 dose. Receptors were obtained from an adult who received the AZD1222 COVID-19 vaccine. Both conserved end residues are part of each CDR3. Fields, in order: V gene, J gene, D gene, CDR3 DNA, CDR3 protein. D genes are given only for firm matches.

>TRBV6-5|TRBJ1-2|.
TGTGCCAGCAGTCCTCAGGGGAGAGGCGGCTACACCTTC
CASSPQGRGGYTF
>TRBV28|TRBJ2-7|TRBD2
TGTGCCAGCAGTTTAATCGCTAGCGGGAGTATTTACGAGCAGTACTTC
CASSLIASGSIYEQYF
>TRBV27|TRBJ2-1|.
TGTGCCACCTACCGAAGGAACGCTGACAATGAGCAGTTCTTC
CATYRRNADNEQFF
>TRBV2|TRBJ2-7|TRBD2
TGTGCCAGCAGCTCGAGGACTAGTCTCCCCTACGAGCAGTACTTC
CASSSRTSLPYEQYF
>TRBV27|TRBJ2-5|.
TGTGCCAGCAGTACAGGGAACTTCCAAGAGACCCAGTACTTC
CASSTGNFQETQYF
>TRBV6-5|TRBJ2-3|TRBD2
TGTGCCAGCAGGGGACTAGCGGGAACAGATACGCAGTATTTT
CASRGLAGTDTQYF
>TRBV7-2|TRBJ1-3|.
TGTGCCACCTCGGGCGGCCGAGGAAACACCATATATTTT
CATSGGRGNTIYF
>TRBV27|TRBJ1-4|.
TGTGCCAGCAGTCCCCGAGCTAGGCCTGGGGCAAGGTTTGGGTCAACTAATGAAAAACTGTTTTTT
CASSPRARPGARFGSTNEKLFF
>TRBV6-5|TRBJ2-7|.
TGTGCCAGCAGTTTCTCGATGGGCCACGAGCAGTACTTC
CASSFSMGHEQYF
>TRBV18|TRBJ2-7|TRBD1
TGTGCCAGCTCACCAAAAGGACAGGGTAACGAGCAGTACTTC
CASSPKGQGNEQYF
>TRBV28|TRBJ2-7|TRBD2
TGTGCCAGCGCAACTAGCGTGCGGTACGAGCAGTACTTC
CASATSVRYEQYF
>TRBV5-1|TRBJ2-7|TRBD2
TGCGCCAGCAGCCTCGATGGACTAGCCACCTACGAGCAGTACTTC
CASSLDGLATYEQYF
>TRBV19|TRBJ2-7|TRBD1
TGTGCCAGTAGTATAGAAGGGACAGCAATCTACGAGCAGTACTTC
CASSIEGTAIYEQYF
>TRBV9|TRBJ2-1|.
TGTGCCAGCAGCGTAGGTAACTCAGGGTCCTACAATGAGCAGTTCTTC
CASSVGNSGSYNEQFF
>TRBV5-6|TRBJ2-7|.
TGTGCCAGCAGCTTGGGGGCAGATGACGAGCAGTACTTC
CASSLGADDEQYF